Many counts were recorded for the clone carrying this T cell receptor (beta chain). The CDR3 is 12 amino acids. V dropped 5 bases and J dropped 10 bases, with 9 bases sitting between them. Germline CDR1 MNHEY, CDR2 SVGAGI. Time point of the sample: patch test 2, 6 weeks after DPC sensitization. Treatment in this sample: therapeutic diphenylcyclopropenone sensitization with weekly scalp DPC. As handled by the study authors: The median was roughly 100,000 TCRs per sample, ranging roughly 23,224 to 750,000. Each CDR3 protein gets one entry after TCRdb re-called the RACE reads with MiXCR. The V and J calls and clone size come from TCRdb's table, not from the authors' own analysis. The data show roughly 380,000 distinct CDR3 sequences, with about 6% seen just once and about 5% held by the top ten. The entry originates in a study of human T cells and chemical hapten exposure.

This TCR was sampled from a woman aged 18-30 years with alopecia areata. Some clones in this sample may be carry-over from other donors' samples. This specimen consisted of whole blood, obtained in connection with sensitization to the hapten diphenylcyclopropenone (DPC). This chain uses TRBV6-5 with TRBJ1-6; unclear D gene. The CDR3 sequence is CASSRLNSPLHF. CDR3 coding DNA: TGTGCCAGCAGTAGATTGAACTCACCCCTCCACTTT.